This T cell receptor (beta chain) was sequenced in a study of PD-1 blockade in mismatch repair-deficient tumors. TCR sequencing covered three patients who responded to pembrolizumab. Data came from immunoSEQ multiplex PCR; TCRdb stores just in-frame clones and leaves some out. The sample shows 40,000 to 65,000 clones, roughly 80% of them seen only once. V was clipped by 2 bases and J by 4 bases; unmatched bases: 4. The CDR3 consists of 15 residues. Germline V CDR1 and CDR2: SGHAT, FQDESV (reference sequence). The chain joins TRBV11-1 to TRBJ2-1, with 8 bases lining up with TRBD2. The TCR was taken from an adult with mismatch repair-deficient cancer. The source material was peripheral blood, sampled roughly 19 weeks after starting pembrolizumab. The CDR3: CASSLYGRGYNEQFF. For the CDR3, the DNA is TGTGCCAGCAGCTTATACGGGAGGGGTTACAATGAGCAGTTCTTC. The whole variable domain, filled in from reference TRBV11-1 and TRBJ2-1, reads EAEVAQSPRYKITEKSQAVAFWCDPISGHATLYWYRQILGQGPELLVQFQDESVVDDSQLPKDRFSAERLKGVDSTLKIQPAELGDSAMYLCASSLYGRGYNEQFFGPGTRLTVL.